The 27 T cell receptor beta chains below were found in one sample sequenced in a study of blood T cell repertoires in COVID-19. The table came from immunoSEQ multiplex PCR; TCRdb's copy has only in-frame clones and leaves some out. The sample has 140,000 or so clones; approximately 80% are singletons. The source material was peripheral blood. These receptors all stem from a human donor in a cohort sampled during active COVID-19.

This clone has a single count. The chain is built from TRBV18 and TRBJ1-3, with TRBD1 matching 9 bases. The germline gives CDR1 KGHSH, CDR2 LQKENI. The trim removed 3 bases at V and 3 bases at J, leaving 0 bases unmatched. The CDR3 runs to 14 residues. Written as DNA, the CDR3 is TGTGCCAGCTCACCGACAGGGGGTGGAAACACCATATATTTT. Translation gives CASSPTGGGNTIYF.

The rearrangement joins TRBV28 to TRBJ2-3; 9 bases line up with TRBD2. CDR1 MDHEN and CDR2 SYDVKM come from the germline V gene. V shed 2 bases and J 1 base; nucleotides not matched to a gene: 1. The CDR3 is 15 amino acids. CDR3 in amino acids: CASSLGTSRTDTQYF. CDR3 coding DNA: TGTGCCAGCAGTTTAGGGACTAGCCGCACAGATACGCAGTATTTT.

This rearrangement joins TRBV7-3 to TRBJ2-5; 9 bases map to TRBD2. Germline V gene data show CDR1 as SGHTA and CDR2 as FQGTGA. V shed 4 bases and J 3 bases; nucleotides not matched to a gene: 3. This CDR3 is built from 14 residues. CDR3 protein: CASSSGLAKETQYF. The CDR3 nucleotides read TGTGCCAGCAGCTCAGGACTAGCGAAAGAGACCCAGTACTTC.

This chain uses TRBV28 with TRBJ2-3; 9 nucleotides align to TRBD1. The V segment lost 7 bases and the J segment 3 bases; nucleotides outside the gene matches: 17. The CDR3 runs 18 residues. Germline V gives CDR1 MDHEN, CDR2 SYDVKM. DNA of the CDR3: TGTGCCAGCAAGGGGTGGGACAGGGCCTTGAGGCAGACAGATACGCAGTATTTT. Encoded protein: CASKGWDRALRQTDTQYF.

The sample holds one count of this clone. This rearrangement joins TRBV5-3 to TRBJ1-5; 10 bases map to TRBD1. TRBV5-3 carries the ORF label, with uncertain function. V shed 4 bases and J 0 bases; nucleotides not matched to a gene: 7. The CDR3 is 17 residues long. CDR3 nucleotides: TGTGCCAGAAGCCCTGGACAGGGGGAAAATAGCAATCAGCCCCAGCATTTT. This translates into CARSPGQGENSNQPQHF.

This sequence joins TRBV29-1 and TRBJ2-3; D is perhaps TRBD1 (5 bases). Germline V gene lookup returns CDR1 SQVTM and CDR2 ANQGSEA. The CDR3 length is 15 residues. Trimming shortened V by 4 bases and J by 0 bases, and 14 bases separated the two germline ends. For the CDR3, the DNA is TGCAGCGTTGTCCCTACCAGGGCTAGCACAGATACGCAGTATTTT. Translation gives CSVVPTRASTDTQYF.

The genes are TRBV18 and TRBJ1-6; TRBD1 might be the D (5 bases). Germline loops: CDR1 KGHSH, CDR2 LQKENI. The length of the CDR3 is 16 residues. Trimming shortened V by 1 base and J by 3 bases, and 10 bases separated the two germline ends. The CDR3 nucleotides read TGTGCCAGCTCACCACGGGCAGGGATCTATAATTCACCCCTCCACTTT. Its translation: CASSPRAGIYNSPLHF.

CDR3 amino acids: CATSDVAGKGANVLTF. The CDR3 coding sequence is TGTGCCACCAGTGATGTGGCAGGGAAGGGGGCCAACGTCCTGACTTTC. The rearrangement uses TRBV24-1 and TRBJ2-6; D is perhaps TRBD1 (5 bases). V dropped 3 bases and J dropped 4 bases, with 12 bases sitting between them. Per the germline V gene, CDR1 is KGHDR and CDR2 is SFDVKD. The CDR3 extends over 16 amino acids.

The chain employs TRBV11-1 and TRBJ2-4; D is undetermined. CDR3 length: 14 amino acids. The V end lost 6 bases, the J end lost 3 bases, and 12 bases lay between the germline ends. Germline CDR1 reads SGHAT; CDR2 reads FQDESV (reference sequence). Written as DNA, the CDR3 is TGTGCCAGCAGTCAAGACTTGGGCAAAAACATTCAGTACTTC. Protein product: CASSQDLGKNIQYF.

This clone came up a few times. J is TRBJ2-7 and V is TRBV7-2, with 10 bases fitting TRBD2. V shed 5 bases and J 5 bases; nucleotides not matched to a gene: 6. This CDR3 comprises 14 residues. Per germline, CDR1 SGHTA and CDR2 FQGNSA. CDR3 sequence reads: CASSTGTSAHEQYF. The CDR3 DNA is TGTGCCAGCAGCACGGGGACTAGCGCCCACGAGCAGTACTTC.

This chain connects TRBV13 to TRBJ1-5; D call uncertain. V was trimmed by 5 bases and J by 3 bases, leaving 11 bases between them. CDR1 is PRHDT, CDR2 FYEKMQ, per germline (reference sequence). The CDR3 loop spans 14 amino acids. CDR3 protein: CASSIRGYNQPQHF. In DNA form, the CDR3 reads TGTGCCAGCAGCATAAGAGGATACAATCAGCCCCAGCATTTT.

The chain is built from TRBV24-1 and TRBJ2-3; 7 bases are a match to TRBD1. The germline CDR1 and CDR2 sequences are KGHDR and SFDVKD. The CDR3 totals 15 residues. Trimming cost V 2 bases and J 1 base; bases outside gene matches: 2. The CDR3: CATSDYGQGTDTQYF. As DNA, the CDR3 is TGTGCCACCAGTGATTACGGACAGGGCACAGATACGCAGTATTTT.

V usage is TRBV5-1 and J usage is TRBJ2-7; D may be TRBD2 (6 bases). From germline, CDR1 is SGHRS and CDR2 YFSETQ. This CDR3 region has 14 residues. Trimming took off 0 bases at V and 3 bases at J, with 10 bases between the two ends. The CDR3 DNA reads TGCGCCAGCAGCTTGGGGCCGGGGGACTACGAGCAGTACTTC. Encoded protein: CASSLGPGDYEQYF.

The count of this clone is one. The CDR3 here is CASSLWQGAGGYTF. CDR3 coding DNA: TGTGCCAGCAGTTTATGGCAGGGGGCTGGGGGCTACACCTTC. The chain recombines TRBV28 with TRBJ1-2; 8 positions match TRBD1. Germline CDR1 reads MDHEN; CDR2 reads SYDVKM. The V segment lost 0 bases and the J segment 8 bases; nucleotides outside the gene matches: 5. The CDR3 loop spans 14 amino acids.

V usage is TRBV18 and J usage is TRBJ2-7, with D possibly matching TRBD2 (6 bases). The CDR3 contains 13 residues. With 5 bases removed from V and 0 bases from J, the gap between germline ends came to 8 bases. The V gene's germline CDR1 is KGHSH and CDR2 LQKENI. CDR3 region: CASSGGSSYEQYF. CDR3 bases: TGTGCCAGCTCAGGAGGGAGCTCCTACGAGCAGTACTTC. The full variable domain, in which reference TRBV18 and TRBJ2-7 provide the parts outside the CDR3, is NAGVMQNPRHLVRRRGQEARLRCSPMKGHSHVYWYRQLPEEGLKFMVYLQKENIIDESGMPKERFSAEFPKEGPSILRIQQVVRGDSAAYFCASSGGSSYEQYFGPGTRLTVT.

The chain's CDR3 is CASRSPPYEQYF. The CDR3 nucleotides read TGTGCCAGCAGAAGCCCCCCCTACGAGCAGTACTTC. This chain uses TRBV27 with TRBJ2-7; D call uncertain. Trimming shortened V by 6 bases and J by 2 bases, and 8 bases separated the two germline ends. CDR1 is MNHEY, CDR2 SMNVEV, per germline (reference sequence). CDR3 length: 12 amino acids.

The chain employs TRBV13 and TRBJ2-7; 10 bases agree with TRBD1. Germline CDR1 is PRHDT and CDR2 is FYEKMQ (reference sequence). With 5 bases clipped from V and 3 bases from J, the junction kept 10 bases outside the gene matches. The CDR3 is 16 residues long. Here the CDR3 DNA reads TGTGCCAGCAGCCCGCGGACAGGGGGGATTTTCTACGAGCAGTACTTC. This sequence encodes CASSPRTGGIFYEQYF.

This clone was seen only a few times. The CDR3 sequence is CASSSSRKIKETQYF. The CDR3 nucleotides are TGTGCCAGCAGTTCGAGTCGTAAGATAAAAGAGACCCAGTACTTC. The chain joins TRBV28 to TRBJ2-5; D gene uncertain. The CDR3 is 15 amino acids. Germline CDR1 and CDR2: MDHEN and SYDVKM. The germline V and J ends were trimmed by 4 bases and 3 bases, with 15 bases remaining between them.

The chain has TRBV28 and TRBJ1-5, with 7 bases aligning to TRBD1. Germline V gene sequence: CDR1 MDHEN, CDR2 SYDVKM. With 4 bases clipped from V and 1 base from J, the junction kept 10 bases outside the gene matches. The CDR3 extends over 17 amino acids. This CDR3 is CASSSYATGRSNQPQHF. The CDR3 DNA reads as TGTGCCAGCAGTTCCTACGCGACAGGGCGCAGCAATCAGCCCCAGCATTTT.

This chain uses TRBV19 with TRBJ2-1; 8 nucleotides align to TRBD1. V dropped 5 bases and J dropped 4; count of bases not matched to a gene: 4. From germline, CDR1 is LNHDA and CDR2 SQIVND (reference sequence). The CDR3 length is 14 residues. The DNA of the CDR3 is TGTGCCAGTAGTGACAGGGGCTTTTACAATGAGCAGTTCTTC. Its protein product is CASSDRGFYNEQFF.

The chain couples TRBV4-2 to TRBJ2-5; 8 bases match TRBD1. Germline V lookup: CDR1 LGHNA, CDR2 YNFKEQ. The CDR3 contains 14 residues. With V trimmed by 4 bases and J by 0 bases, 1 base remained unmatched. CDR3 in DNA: TGTGCCAGCAGCCTACAGGGGGACCAAGAGACCCAGTACTTC. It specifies CASSLQGDQETQYF.

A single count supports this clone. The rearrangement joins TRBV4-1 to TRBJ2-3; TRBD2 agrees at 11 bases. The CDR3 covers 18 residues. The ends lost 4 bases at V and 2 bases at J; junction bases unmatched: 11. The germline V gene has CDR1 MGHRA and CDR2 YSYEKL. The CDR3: CASSRGTSGGWATDTQYF. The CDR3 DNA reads TGCGCCAGCAGCCGAGGGACTAGCGGAGGGTGGGCCACAGATACGCAGTATTTT.

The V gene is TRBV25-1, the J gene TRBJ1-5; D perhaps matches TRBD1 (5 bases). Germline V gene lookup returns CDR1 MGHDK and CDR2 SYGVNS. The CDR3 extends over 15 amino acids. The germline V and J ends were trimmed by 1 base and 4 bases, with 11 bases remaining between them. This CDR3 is CASSESKGMNQPQHF. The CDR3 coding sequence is TGTGCCAGCAGTGAATCGAAGGGGATGAATCAGCCCCAGCATTTT.

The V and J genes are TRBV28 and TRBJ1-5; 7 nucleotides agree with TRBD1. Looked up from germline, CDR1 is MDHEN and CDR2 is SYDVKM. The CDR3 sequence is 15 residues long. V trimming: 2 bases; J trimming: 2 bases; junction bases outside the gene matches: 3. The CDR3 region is CASSLEGAGNQPQHF. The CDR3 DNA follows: TGTGCCAGCAGTTTAGAGGGGGCTGGCAATCAGCCCCAGCATTTT.

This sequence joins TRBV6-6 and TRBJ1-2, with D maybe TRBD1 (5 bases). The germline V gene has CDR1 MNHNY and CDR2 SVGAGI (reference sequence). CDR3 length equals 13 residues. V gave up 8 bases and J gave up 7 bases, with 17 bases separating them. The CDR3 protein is CASQGRELSGYTF. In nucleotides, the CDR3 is TGTGCCAGCCAGGGCAGGGAACTTTCTGGCTACACCTTC.

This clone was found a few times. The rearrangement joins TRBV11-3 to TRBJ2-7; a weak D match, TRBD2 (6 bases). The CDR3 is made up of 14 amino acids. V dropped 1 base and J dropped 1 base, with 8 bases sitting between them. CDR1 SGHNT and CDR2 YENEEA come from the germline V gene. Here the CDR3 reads CASSLAGESYEQYF. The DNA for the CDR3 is TGTGCCAGCAGCTTAGCGGGAGAGTCCTACGAGCAGTACTTC.

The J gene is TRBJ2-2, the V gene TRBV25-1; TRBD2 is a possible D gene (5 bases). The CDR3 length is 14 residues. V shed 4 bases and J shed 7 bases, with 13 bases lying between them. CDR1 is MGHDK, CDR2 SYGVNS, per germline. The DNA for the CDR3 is TGTGCCAGCAGTGGACGTGCCGGGGTCGGGGAGCTGTTTTTT. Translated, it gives CASSGRAGVGELFF.